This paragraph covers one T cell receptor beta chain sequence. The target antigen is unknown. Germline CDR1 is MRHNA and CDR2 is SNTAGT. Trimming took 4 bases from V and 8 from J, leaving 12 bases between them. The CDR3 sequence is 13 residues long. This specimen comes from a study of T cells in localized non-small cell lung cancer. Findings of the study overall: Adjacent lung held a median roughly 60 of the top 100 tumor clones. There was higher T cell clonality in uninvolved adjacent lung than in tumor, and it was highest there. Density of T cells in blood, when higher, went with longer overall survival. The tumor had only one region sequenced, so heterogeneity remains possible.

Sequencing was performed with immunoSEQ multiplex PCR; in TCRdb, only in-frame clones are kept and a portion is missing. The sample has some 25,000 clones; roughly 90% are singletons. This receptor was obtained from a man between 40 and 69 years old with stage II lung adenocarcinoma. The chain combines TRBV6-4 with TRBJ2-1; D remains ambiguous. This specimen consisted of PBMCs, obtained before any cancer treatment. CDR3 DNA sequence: TGTGCCAGCAGTGTGGCAGTTGCCGATGAGCAGTTCTTC. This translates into CASSVAVADEQFF.